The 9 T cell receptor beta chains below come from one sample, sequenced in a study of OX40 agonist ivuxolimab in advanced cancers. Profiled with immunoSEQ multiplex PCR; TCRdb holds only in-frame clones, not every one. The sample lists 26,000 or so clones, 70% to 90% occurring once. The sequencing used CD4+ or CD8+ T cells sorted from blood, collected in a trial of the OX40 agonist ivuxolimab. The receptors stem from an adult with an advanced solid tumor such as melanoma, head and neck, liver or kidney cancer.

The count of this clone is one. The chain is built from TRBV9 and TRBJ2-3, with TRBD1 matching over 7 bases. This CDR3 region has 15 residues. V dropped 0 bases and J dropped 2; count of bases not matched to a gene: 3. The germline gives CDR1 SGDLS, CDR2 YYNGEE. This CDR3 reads CASSVEGTVTDTQYF. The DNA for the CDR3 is TGTGCCAGCAGCGTAGAGGGGACAGTCACAGATACGCAGTATTTT. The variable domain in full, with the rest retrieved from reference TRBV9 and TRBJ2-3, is DSGVTQTPKHLITATGQRVTLRCSPRSGDLSVYWYQQSLDQGLQFLIQYYNGEERAKGNILERFSAQQFPDLHSELNLSSLELGDSALYFCASSVEGTVTDTQYFGPGTRLTVL.

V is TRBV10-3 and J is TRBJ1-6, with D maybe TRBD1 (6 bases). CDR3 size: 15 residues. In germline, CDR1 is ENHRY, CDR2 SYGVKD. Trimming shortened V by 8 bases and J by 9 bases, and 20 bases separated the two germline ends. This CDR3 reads CAIGSGGAWSSPLHF. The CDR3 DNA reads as TGTGCCATCGGATCGGGGGGCGCGTGGAGTTCACCCCTCCACTTT.

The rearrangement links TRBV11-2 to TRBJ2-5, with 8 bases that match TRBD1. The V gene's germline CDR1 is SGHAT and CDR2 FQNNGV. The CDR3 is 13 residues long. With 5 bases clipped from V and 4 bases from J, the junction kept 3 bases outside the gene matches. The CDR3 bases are TGTGCCAGCAGCCCGACAGGGGCAGAGACCCAGTACTTC. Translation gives CASSPTGAETQYF. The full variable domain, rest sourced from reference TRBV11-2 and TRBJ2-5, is EAGVAQSPRYKIIEKRQSVAFWCNPISGHATLYWYQQILGQGPKLLIQFQNNGVVDDSQLPKDRFSAERLKGVDSTLKIQPAKLEDSAVYLCASSPTGAETQYFGPGTRLLVL.

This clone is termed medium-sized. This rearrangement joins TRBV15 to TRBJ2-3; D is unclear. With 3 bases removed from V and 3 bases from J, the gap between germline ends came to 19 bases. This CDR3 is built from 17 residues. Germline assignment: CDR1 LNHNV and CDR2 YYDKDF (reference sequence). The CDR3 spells CATSRSLAPGLTDTQYF. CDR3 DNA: TGTGCCACCAGCAGGTCCCTGGCTCCCGGGCTAACAGATACGCAGTATTTT.

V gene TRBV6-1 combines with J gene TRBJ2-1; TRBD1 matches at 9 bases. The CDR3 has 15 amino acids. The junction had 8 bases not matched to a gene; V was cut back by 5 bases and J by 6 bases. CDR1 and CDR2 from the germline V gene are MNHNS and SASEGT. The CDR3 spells CASSTWTGEVNEQFF. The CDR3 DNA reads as TGTGCCAGCAGTACTTGGACAGGGGAGGTCAATGAGCAGTTCTTC.

The CDR3 region is CASSGTVELLPIKETQYF. The CDR3 nucleotides are TGCGCCAGCAGCGGGACCGTGGAACTCCTTCCGATAAAAGAGACCCAGTACTTC. V is TRBV5-1 and J is TRBJ2-5, with D perhaps being TRBD1 or TRBD2 (5 bases each). The CDR3 is 18 residues long. V was trimmed by 4 bases and J by 3 bases, leaving 25 bases between them. Germline lookup yields CDR1 SGHRS and CDR2 YFSETQ.

This CDR3 reads CASSELGGDEAFF. The CDR3 bases are TGTGCCAGCAGTGAATTGGGGGGGGATGAAGCTTTCTTT. The chain combines TRBV6-1 with TRBJ1-1; a weak D match, TRBD1 (5 bases). The V gene's germline CDR1 is MNHNS and CDR2 SASEGT. The CDR3 is made up of 13 amino acids. Trimming removed 2 bases at V and 7 bases at J, with 11 bases between.

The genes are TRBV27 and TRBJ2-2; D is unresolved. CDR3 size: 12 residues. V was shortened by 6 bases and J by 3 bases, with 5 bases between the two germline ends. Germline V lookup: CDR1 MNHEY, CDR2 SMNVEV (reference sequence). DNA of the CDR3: TGTGCCAGCAGCTATTACACCGGGGAGCTGTTTTTT. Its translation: CASSYYTGELFF.

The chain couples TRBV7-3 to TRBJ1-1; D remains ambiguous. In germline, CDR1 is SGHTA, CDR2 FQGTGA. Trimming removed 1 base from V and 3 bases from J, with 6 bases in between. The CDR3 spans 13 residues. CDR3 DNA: TGTGCCAGCAGCTTAATTGGGGACACTGAAGCTTTCTTT. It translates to CASSLIGDTEAFF.